This T cell receptor beta chain was identified during a study of shared clonotypes between healthy human individuals. CD45RO-negative, CCR7-selected cells formed the naive CD8 fraction, which excluded terminally differentiated effector memory CD45RA+ cells. With 6 bases clipped from V and 0 bases from J, the junction kept 7 bases outside the gene matches. There are 16 residues in the CDR3. Germline-derived CDR1 and CDR2 are MNHEY and SMNVEV (reference sequence). Study conclusions and caveats: Only blood was sampled; tissue repertoires likely differ.

Note on this clone: Its antigen is still unknown.

Samples underwent the assay at deep level. Generated by immunoSEQ multiplex PCR, the TCRdb table keeps only in-frame clones and is missing some. Of roughly 600,000 clones in the sample, 95% to 98% were seen once. What was sequenced was naive CD8+ T cells sorted from blood. The source is a man aged 30 to 39 in good health. The chain recombines TRBV27 with TRBJ2-1; the match to TRBD1 covers 8 bases. CDR3 amino acids: CASSPTGGGSYNEQFF. DNA of the CDR3: TGTGCCAGCAGCCCTACAGGGGGAGGCTCCTACAATGAGCAGTTCTTC.